The TCR beta chain under discussion was sequenced for a study of control samples from healthy donors and cancer patients (TCRdb year 2020). The library was obtained by the immunoSEQ multiplex PCR assay. TCRdb limited this immuneACCESS table to in-frame rearrangements with V and J called. A share of clones is missing; checked studies link under half to unresolved V genes, and the rest is unexplained. The sample profile shows 130,000 or so clones; 88% of them were found once. About 3.2% of the sample belongs to the ten largest clones. Remarks on this clone: This receptor's antigen is unknown. Base qualities are not recorded, but no much larger clone differs from it by a single base.

CDR1 LGHDT and CDR2 YNNKEL were looked up in the germline V gene (reference sequence). From the cysteine through the phenylalanine, the CDR3 covers 13 amino acids. The read is trimmed to its CDR3 DNA, 39 bases read in frame from base 1. V loses 5 bases, J loses 6 bases, and the germline ends lie 11 bases apart. This receptor was obtained from a man between 45 and 60 years old in good health. The V and J segments used are TRBV3-1 (or the pseudogene TRBV3-2) and TRBJ2-1; no D gene can be assigned with confidence. Sequenced input: blood. The DNA sequence is TGTGCCAGCAGCTACACAGACGCCAATGAGCAGTTCTTC. This translates into CASSYTDANEQFF.